Listed below are T cell receptor beta chains from one sample, sequenced in a study of blood T cells in healthy people across ages. TCRdb reprocessed the 5' RACE reads via MiXCR and lists one record per CDR3 protein. The sample comprises about 970,000 distinct CDR3 sequences, around 54% of which are singletons, and over 20% rests with the top ten. The specimen was blood. These receptors were taken from an older woman in good health. Both conserved end residues are trimmed from each CDR3. D genes are given only for firm matches.

CDR3aa: ASSLNRAVNEKLF
d_gene: .
v_gene: TRBV5-4
j_gene: TRBJ1-4

CDR3aa: ASSLSFAYEQY
d_gene: .
v_gene: TRBV7-2
j_gene: TRBJ2-7

CDR3aa: ASKPAGTGVTMEY
d_gene: TRBD1
v_gene: TRBV9
j_gene: TRBJ2-4

CDR3aa: ASSHPDRNTEAF
d_gene: .
v_gene: TRBV4-1
j_gene: TRBJ1-1

CDR3aa: ATSRDAKGWTYNEQF
d_gene: .
v_gene: TRBV15
j_gene: TRBJ2-1

CDR3aa: ASSYVSYMNQPQH
d_gene: .
v_gene: TRBV6-2/TRBV6-3
j_gene: TRBJ1-5

CDR3aa: ASNSGTMVYEQY
d_gene: TRBD2
v_gene: TRBV28
j_gene: TRBJ2-7

CDR3aa: ASSQRSEMGYEQY
d_gene: .
v_gene: TRBV7-6
j_gene: .

CDR3aa: SARRASGSSDTQY
d_gene: TRBD2
v_gene: TRBV20-1
j_gene: TRBJ2-3

CDR3aa: ASNLFTGQGSTNIQY
d_gene: TRBD1
v_gene: TRBV12-3/TRBV12-4
j_gene: TRBJ2-4

CDR3aa: ASSLTTSGTDTQY
d_gene: TRBD2
v_gene: TRBV5-1
j_gene: TRBJ2-3

CDR3aa: ASSLTPGWGFQETQY
d_gene: .
v_gene: TRBV13
j_gene: TRBJ2-5

CDR3aa: ASSLDPPQGGEKLF
d_gene: TRBD1
v_gene: TRBV6-5
j_gene: TRBJ1-4

CDR3aa: SVRWGREQY
d_gene: .
v_gene: TRBV29-1
j_gene: TRBJ2-5

CDR3aa: SARDAGMATDTQY
d_gene: .
v_gene: TRBV20-1
j_gene: TRBJ2-3

CDR3aa: VSSRTYTDTQY
d_gene: .
v_gene: TRBV27
j_gene: TRBJ2-3

CDR3aa: ASSVAGLAIYEQY
d_gene: TRBD2
v_gene: TRBV9
j_gene: TRBJ2-7

CDR3aa: ASSFRPPGGRIQETQY
d_gene: TRBD2
v_gene: TRBV7-2
j_gene: TRBJ2-5

CDR3aa: VCYGQGASEQY
d_gene: TRBD1
v_gene: TRBV6-2/TRBV6-3
j_gene: TRBJ2-7

CDR3aa: ANAAGQRETQY
d_gene: .
v_gene: TRBV7-8
j_gene: TRBJ2-5

CDR3aa: SVVGGSSYNEQY
d_gene: TRBD2
v_gene: TRBV29-1
j_gene: .

CDR3aa: ASSDQGGYGYT
d_gene: TRBD1
v_gene: TRBV2
j_gene: TRBJ1-2

CDR3aa: ASRKKVTGNQPQH
d_gene: .
v_gene: TRBV6-5
j_gene: TRBJ1-5

CDR3aa: ASSSLTSGRARDTQY
d_gene: TRBD2
v_gene: TRBV27
j_gene: TRBJ2-3

CDR3aa: SATRDRGREQY
d_gene: TRBD1
v_gene: TRBV20-1
j_gene: TRBJ2-7

CDR3aa: ASIKFRDRDPGLACEQY
d_gene: .
v_gene: TRBV28
j_gene: TRBJ2-7

CDR3aa: ASSEVRGETQY
d_gene: .
v_gene: TRBV10-1
j_gene: TRBJ2-5

CDR3aa: ASSYSPVVTYEQY
d_gene: .
v_gene: TRBV7-2
j_gene: TRBJ2-7

CDR3aa: ASSARTGANEQF
d_gene: TRBD1
v_gene: TRBV4-2
j_gene: TRBJ2-1

CDR3aa: ASSSQGNEADTQY
d_gene: .
v_gene: TRBV7-2
j_gene: TRBJ2-3

CDR3aa: ASGFRTSGIYEQY
d_gene: TRBD2
v_gene: TRBV12-5
j_gene: TRBJ2-7

CDR3aa: ASSPNPGAGANVLT
d_gene: .
v_gene: TRBV18
j_gene: TRBJ2-6

CDR3aa: ASSLLIRLSRDTQY
d_gene: .
v_gene: TRBV11-2
j_gene: TRBJ2-3

CDR3aa: ASSQTGFPEETQY
d_gene: TRBD1
v_gene: TRBV9
j_gene: TRBJ2-5

CDR3aa: SASSKAYTQETQY
d_gene: .
v_gene: TRBV20-1
j_gene: TRBJ2-5

CDR3aa: SDLQGWYTEAF
d_gene: .
v_gene: TRBV29-1
j_gene: TRBJ1-1

CDR3aa: ATSGVDREAF
d_gene: TRBD1
v_gene: TRBV24-1
j_gene: TRBJ1-1

CDR3aa: ASSRQWTEGSPLH
d_gene: .
v_gene: TRBV4-2
j_gene: TRBJ1-6

CDR3aa: ASSGTGGGGAF
d_gene: TRBD1
v_gene: TRBV6-1
j_gene: TRBJ1-1

CDR3aa: ASSFRTASETQY
d_gene: .
v_gene: TRBV7-2
j_gene: TRBJ2-5

CDR3aa: ASSLEGAGRETQY
d_gene: .
v_gene: TRBV5-1
j_gene: TRBJ2-5

CDR3aa: ASSPRGDPTNTGELF
d_gene: .
v_gene: TRBV18
j_gene: TRBJ2-2